One and the same sample provided the 2 T cell receptor beta chains below, sequenced in a study of long-term antiretroviral therapy in people with HIV. Researchers ran immunoSEQ v3.0 at survey level. Clones were sequenced by immunoSEQ multiplex PCR, and TCRdb holds only the in-frame ones, with some missing. The sample includes about 43,000 clones, about nine tenths of them seen just once. Sequenced material: unsorted PBMCs, taken 0.1 years before starting antiretroviral therapy. The receptors were sampled from a woman in her 50s with HIV.

The rearrangement uses TRBV7-2 and TRBJ2-7; tentative D call: TRBD1 (6 bases). The germline V and J ends were trimmed by 5 bases and 2 bases, with 13 bases remaining between them. Germline assignment: CDR1 SGHTA and CDR2 FQGNSA. The CDR3 spans 14 residues. Here the CDR3 reads CASSRQVVPYEQYF. CDR3 coding DNA: TGTGCCAGCAGCCGACAGGTGGTCCCCTACGAGCAGTACTTC.

The rearrangement uses TRBV6-5 and TRBJ1-3; D call uncertain. Germline CDR1 is MNHEY and CDR2 is SVGAGI. V lost 8 bases and J 4 bases, leaving 18 bases between the germline ends. The CDR3 covers 15 residues. CDR3 coding DNA: TGTGCCAGCTCTATAGCCCCCGATCTGGGAAACACCATATATTTT. As protein: CASSIAPDLGNTIYF.